This entry lists 20 T cell receptor beta chains sequenced from one sample in a study of T cells after yellow fever vaccination. TCRdb fed the 5' RACE reads into MiXCR, producing one record per CDR3 protein. The repertoire has a few hundred thousand distinct CDR3 sequences, about 9.5% of them found once; the top ten carry approximately 18%. Sequences were derived from PBMCs, sampled on the day of the first yellow fever vaccination. Every receptor here comes from a man aged 18-30 years who received the YFV17D yellow fever vaccine.

This clonotype was observed many times. V usage is TRBV12-3 or TRBV12-4 and J usage is TRBJ2-3; the D is unclear. The ends were cut back, 4 bases at V and 5 bases at J, with 13 bases in the middle. The CDR3 sequence is 14 residues long. CDR3 sequence (DNA): TGTGCCAGCAGTTCGGACGGGCCCTTAGATACGCAGTATTTT. It translates to CASSSDGPLDTQYF.

A few counts support this clonotype. This chain joins TRBV10-3 and TRBJ2-2; D remains unclear. The CDR3 is made up of 13 amino acids. Germline V gene lookup returns CDR1 ENHRY and CDR2 SYGVKD. Trimming removed 6 bases at V and 5 bases at J, with 10 bases between. CDR3 sequence reads: CAISPPQTGELFF. The CDR3 DNA is TGTGCCATCAGCCCCCCCCAGACCGGGGAGCTGTTTTTT.

This clonotype came up a few times. The chain couples TRBV5-1 to TRBJ2-6; D is uncertain. The V gene lost 4 bases and the J gene lost 3 bases, with 14 bases spanning the gap. The germline CDR1 and CDR2 sequences are SGHRS and YFSETQ. This CDR3 spans 16 amino acids. This CDR3 is CASSNDASIGANVLTF. CDR3 DNA: TGCGCCAGCAGCAACGACGCCAGCATTGGGGCCAACGTCCTGACTTTC.

As for this clonotype: A much larger clone is a single base away; this may be a read error. This chain uses TRBV7-2 with TRBJ2-7; D not resolved. Germline V gene sequence: CDR1 SGHTA, CDR2 FQGNSA. V lost 5 bases, J lost 3 bases, and 11 bases lay in between. CDR3 size: 13 residues. CDR3 nucleotide sequence: TGTGCCAGCAGCCCCACGGGTTTCTACGAGCAGTACTTC. It yields the protein CASSPTGFYEQYF.

This clonotype was recorded at least ten times. This chain links TRBV5-1 with TRBJ2-5, with 7 positions matching TRBD2. The germline CDR1 and CDR2 sequences are SGHRS and YFSETQ. This CDR3 is 16 amino acids long. The V segment lost 5 bases and the J segment 5 bases; nucleotides outside the gene matches: 15. The CDR3 sequence is CASSRGNSGGMETQYF. CDR3 DNA sequence: TGCGCCAGCAGTCGCGGTAACTCGGGGGGAATGGAGACCCAGTACTTC. The complete variable domain, with remaining parts taken from reference TRBV5-1 and TRBJ2-5, reads KAGVTQTPRYLIKTRGQQVTLSCSPISGHRSVSWYQQTPGQGLQFLFEYFSETQRNKGNFPGRFSGRQFSNSRSEMNVSTLELGDSALYLCASSRGNSGGMETQYFGPGTRLLVL.

This sequence joins TRBV11-2 and TRBJ2-2; 7 bases are shared with TRBD2. With V trimmed by 4 bases and J by 0 bases, 11 bases remained unmatched. The CDR3 consists of 18 residues. Germline loops: CDR1 SGHAT, CDR2 FQNNGV. In nucleotides, the CDR3 is TGTGCCAGCAGCTCCGCCATCCTTACTAGCGCGAACACCGGGGAGCTGTTTTTT. Protein sequence: CASSSAILTSANTGELFF.

This clonotype was detected only a few times. The rearrangement joins TRBV27 to TRBJ2-7; either TRBD1 or TRBD2 may fit D (5 bases each). The CDR3 spans 16 residues. The germline V gene encodes CDR1 MNHEY and CDR2 SMNVEV (reference sequence). Between the trimmed V and J ends, which lost 5 bases and 2 bases, there was a span of 19 bases. The DNA of the CDR3 is TGTGCCAGCAGTCCCCGGGGTACAGGTCACCCCTACGAGCAGTACTTC. It translates to CASSPRGTGHPYEQYF.

Note on this clonotype: One base away lies a much larger clone, so this may be a sequencing read error. The V call is TRBV24-1, the J call TRBJ1-4; 8 bases map to TRBD1. CDR3 length equals 15 residues. Germline V gives CDR1 KGHDR, CDR2 SFDVKD. CDR3 in DNA: TGTGCCACCAGTGGATCCGGACAGGGTGATGAAAAACAGTTTTTT. Protein product: CATSGSGQGDEKQFF.

This clonotype was counted between two and nine times. The gene calls are TRBV7-9 and TRBJ1-2; D remains ambiguous. CDR3 size: 14 residues. The germline V gene encodes CDR1 SEHNR and CDR2 FQNEAQ (reference sequence). With 3 bases removed from V and 5 bases from J, the gap between germline ends came to 13 bases. The chain's CDR3 is CASSFLGHRYGYTF. The CDR3 DNA is TGTGCCAGCAGCTTCCTCGGCCACCGGTATGGCTACACCTTC.

The table lists this clonotype with a few counts. The chain joins TRBV6-1 to TRBJ2-7; D uncertain. V lost 5 bases, J lost 0 bases, and 20 bases lay in between. Germline V lookup: CDR1 MNHNS, CDR2 SASEGT. The CDR3 contains 17 residues. CDR3 protein: CASSRLRTIIYSYEQYF. DNA of the CDR3: TGTGCCAGCAGTCGGCTTCGGACCATTATATACTCCTACGAGCAGTACTTC.

This clonotype was seen a handful of times. This chain joins TRBV20-1 and TRBJ2-3; 10 bases match TRBD2. The V segment lost 6 bases and the J segment 6 bases; nucleotides outside the gene matches: 6. Per the germline V gene, CDR1 is DFQATT and CDR2 is SNEGSKA (reference sequence). This CDR3 contains 13 residues. CDR3 in DNA: TGCAGTGCGGCTAGCGGGAGAGGGGATACGCAGTATTTT. Amino acids: CSAASGRGDTQYF.

This clonotype was seen ten or more times. The J gene is TRBJ2-1, the V gene TRBV27, with 7 bases aligning to TRBD2. Germline CDR1 is MNHEY and CDR2 is SMNVEV (reference sequence). The CDR3 spans 16 residues. Losses at the gene ends were 1 base for V and 3 bases for J; bases not matched to a gene: 6. This chain's CDR3 is CASSLYPGGYYNEQFF. CDR3 nucleotides: TGTGCCAGCAGTTTATACCCGGGGGGATACTACAATGAGCAGTTCTTC.

The table lists this clonotype with a few counts. CDR3 coding DNA: TGTGCCAGCAGCTTAGTGGCGGGGGGGCTAGGGGAGACCCAGTACTTC. Translation gives CASSLVAGGLGETQYF. The chain couples TRBV7-2 to TRBJ2-5, with 9 bases aligning to TRBD2. CDR3 length: 16 residues. Germline loops: CDR1 SGHTA, CDR2 FQGNSA. The V and J ends lost 1 base and 5 bases, in that order; junction bases with no gene match: 8.

This clonotype turned up a few times. The chain has TRBV5-1 and TRBJ2-2; 8 bases agree with TRBD1. The CDR3 length is 14 residues. Per germline, CDR1 SGHRS and CDR2 YFSETQ. V lost 3 bases to trimming and J lost 6 bases; unmatched junction nucleotides: 4. In DNA, the CDR3 is TGCGCCAGCAGCTCTCGGACAGGGCCCGGGGAGCTGTTTTTT. Encoded protein: CASSSRTGPGELFF.

There are a few counts of this clonotype. J is TRBJ2-6 and V is TRBV14; possible D gene TRBD1, 6 bases. Trimming removed 1 base from V and 0 bases from J, with 10 bases in between. Germline V gives CDR1 SGHDN, CDR2 FVKESK. This CDR3 contains 17 residues. CDR3 amino acids: CASSQVRGFSGANVLTF. In DNA, the CDR3 is TGTGCCAGCAGCCAAGTCAGGGGCTTCTCTGGGGCCAACGTCCTGACTTTC. The entire variable domain, with the rest obtained from reference TRBV14 and TRBJ2-6, is as follows: EAGVTQFPSHSVIEKGQTVTLRCDPISGHDNLYWYRRVMGKEIKFLLHFVKESKQDESGMPNNRFLAERTGGTYSTLKVQPAELEDSGVYFCASSQVRGFSGANVLTFGAGSRLTVL.

The J gene is TRBJ1-5, the V gene TRBV29-1; 7 positions agree with TRBD1. Germline CDR1 and CDR2: SQVTM and ANQGSEA. V was clipped by 6 bases and J by 5 bases; unmatched bases: 10. The CDR3 covers 14 residues. The chain's CDR3 is CSVATQGKDQPQHF. The DNA for the CDR3 is TGCAGCGTAGCAACACAGGGGAAAGATCAGCCCCAGCATTTT.

A few counts support this clonotype. V usage is TRBV4-1 and J usage is TRBJ1-2; possibly TRBD1 for D (6 bases). The germline V and J ends were trimmed by 0 bases and 8 bases, with 13 bases remaining between them. Germline CDR1 is MGHRA and CDR2 is YSYEKL. This CDR3 is 14 amino acids long. The CDR3 loop is CASSQDAGVGGYTF. In nucleotides, the CDR3 is TGCGCCAGCAGCCAAGACGCAGGGGTGGGGGGCTACACCTTC.

In this sample, this clonotype turned up a few times. The rearrangement links TRBV3-1 to TRBJ1-1, with D perhaps matching TRBD1 (5 bases). Trimming took 7 bases from V and 11 from J, leaving 5 bases between them. From germline, CDR1 is LGHDT and CDR2 YNNKEL (reference sequence). The length of the CDR3 is 8 residues. The DNA of the CDR3 is TGTGCCAGCAAGGGGGCTTTCTTT. Amino acids: CASKGAFF.

This chain uses TRBV5-1 with TRBJ1-6; the D is unclear. The CDR3 is made up of 15 amino acids. Germline loops: CDR1 SGHRS, CDR2 YFSETQ. The V and J ends lost 0 bases and 10 bases respectively, with 14 bases between them. The CDR3 DNA sequence: TGCGCCAGCAGCTTGGTGGCAGGTAGTGTGTCACCCCTCCACTTT. It yields the protein CASSLVAGSVSPLHF.

The chain carries TRBV10-2 and TRBJ2-7, with TRBD1 identical over 7 bases. The CDR3 sequence is 13 residues long. V dropped 4 bases and J dropped 2; count of bases not matched to a gene: 2. Germline CDR1 and CDR2: WSHSY and SAAADI. In nucleotides, the CDR3 is TGCGCCAGCAGTGGGACAGGACCCTACGAGCAGTACTTC. Its protein is CASSGTGPYEQYF.